The text below deals with one T cell receptor (beta chain). Its target is not known. This entry belongs to a study of T cell repertoires in aging, cancer and after chemotherapy. Study in general: Repeat sampling of healthy donors over several months to years showed clear clonal overlap. Notes on the study in general: Age-matched healthy donors had significantly more diverse, less clonal blood TCR repertoires than untreated cancer patients. Across the chemotherapy interval, each cancer cohort showed higher median generation probability, suggesting thymic rebound. No conclusions about immunological memory after chemotherapy can be drawn from the repertoire data.

TCR beta rearrangements were amplified from peripheral blood genomic DNA. Rearranged V-D-J TRB sequences were amplified with a mixed TRB-A/B primer pool. Each CDR3 protein is one row after TCRdb ran MiXCR on the multiplex PCR reads. The sample has roughly 2,200 distinct CDR3 sequences, 30% to 40% seen once; the top ten hold approximately 35%. Germline V gives CDR1 WNHNN, CDR2 SYGVQD (reference sequence). This CDR3 is built from 14 residues. V gave up 6 bases and J gave up 5 bases, with 13 bases separating them. This chain links TRBV10-1 with TRBJ2-2; possible D gene TRBD2, 6 bases. Sequencing input: blood. This clonotype originated in a human donor in good health. The CDR3 DNA follows: TGCGCCAGCAGCGTGGGCGCGGGGACCGGGGAGCTGTTTTTT. Residues: CASSVGAGTGELFF.